The 17 T cell receptor beta chains presented below share a single source sample, sequenced in a study of blood T cells in healthy people across ages. Through a sample-barcoded 5' primer and a J-beta primer mix, a second PCR was run for 7 to 11 cycles. TCRdb reprocessed the 5' RACE reads with MiXCR, giving one entry per CDR3 protein. Of about 780,000 distinct CDR3 sequences listed, about 59% are singletons. The sequenced sample was blood. These receptors all come from a man aged 25-45 years in good health.

This clonotype has just a few counts. The rearrangement joins TRBV9 to TRBJ2-3; possible D gene TRBD2, 6 bases. V lost 2 bases, J lost 12 bases, and 13 bases lay in between. Germline values: CDR1 SGDLS, CDR2 YYNGEE. The CDR3 contains 12 residues. This chain's CDR3 is CASSVEGNVQYF. The CDR3 region has the DNA TGTGCCAGCAGCGTGGAGGGAAACGTTCAGTATTTT.

This chain uses TRBV6-5 with TRBJ2-4; D unresolved. CDR3 length equals 12 residues. Trimming shortened V by 8 bases and J by 6 bases, and 11 bases separated the two germline ends. CDR1 is MNHEY and CDR2 is SVGAGI in the germline V gene. CDR3 nucleotide sequence: TGTGCCAGCGGGTCTTCGGGAAACATTCAGTACTTC. The encoded protein is CASGSSGNIQYF.

This sequence joins TRBV20-1 and TRBJ2-5; tentative D call: TRBD2 (6 bases). This CDR3 region has 15 residues. Germline V lookup: CDR1 DFQATT, CDR2 SNEGSKA (reference sequence). Trimming cost V 3 bases and J 1 base, with 15 bases left between them. The CDR3 nucleotides read TGCAGTGCTAGCTTCCTGACTAGAAGCCAAGAGACCCAGTACTTC. Protein sequence: CSASFLTRSQETQYF.

The chain combines TRBV6-2 or TRBV6-3 with TRBJ2-7; 8 positions agree with TRBD1. This CDR3 contains 15 residues. After removal of 8 bases from V and 2 bases from J, the junction contained 11 bases not matched to a gene. The germline CDR1 and CDR2 sequences are MNHEY and SVGEGT. The CDR3 is CASSRSGQATYEQYF. The DNA of the CDR3 is TGTGCCAGCTCCAGGTCGGGACAGGCTACCTACGAGCAGTACTTC.

The CDR3 DNA follows: TGTGCCAGCAGTGACTTTTACTCTGGGGCCAACGTCCTGACTTTC. It translates to CASSDFYSGANVLTF. The chain carries TRBV2 and TRBJ2-6, with no clear D. Trimming stripped 3 bases from V and 0 bases from J, with 6 bases between. The CDR3 sequence is 15 residues long. Per the germline V gene, CDR1 is SNHLY and CDR2 is FYNNEI.

This clonotype was picked up a small number of times. The chain joins TRBV25-1 to TRBJ1-6; 8 bases agree with TRBD1. CDR1 is MGHDK and CDR2 is SYGVNS in the germline V gene. The CDR3 length is 14 residues. V lost 6 bases to trimming and J lost 7 bases; unmatched junction nucleotides: 5. For the CDR3, the DNA is TGTGCCAGCAGCCAGACAGGGGTCAATTCACCCCTCCACTTT. It translates to CASSQTGVNSPLHF.

In this sample, this clonotype turned up once. The chain links TRBV20-1 to TRBJ1-2; 7 bases are shared with TRBD1. The CDR3 has 12 amino acids. Trimming at V came to 1 base and at J to 8 bases, leaving 4 bases not matched to a gene. In germline, CDR1 is DFQATT, CDR2 SNEGSKA (reference sequence). CDR3 nucleotides: TGCAGTGCTAGAGCTGACAGGGAGGGCTACACCTTC. It yields the protein CSARADREGYTF.

This clonotype was found once. J is TRBJ2-2 and V is TRBV3-1; no clear D gene. Trimming took 4 bases from V and 2 from J, leaving 23 bases between them. CDR3 length: 19 amino acids. Germline loops: CDR1 LGHDT, CDR2 YNNKEL (reference sequence). The CDR3 reads CASSPNLGKDASNTGELFF. The CDR3 coding sequence is TGTGCCAGCAGCCCCAATTTGGGGAAGGACGCGTCAAACACCGGGGAGCTGTTTTTT.

This chain connects TRBV4-3 to TRBJ2-6, with a possible D match to TRBD2 (5 bases). The CDR3 totals 15 residues. Germline V gene data show CDR1 as LGHNA and CDR2 as YSLEER. V was clipped by 1 base and J by 12 bases, with 16 bases between them. The CDR3 loop is CASSQAVGELVVLTF. CDR3 DNA sequence: TGCGCCAGCAGCCAAGCAGTCGGGGAGCTCGTCGTCCTGACTTTC.

The rearrangement joins TRBV20-1 to TRBJ2-1; possibly TRBD1 for D (5 bases). The germline V gene encodes CDR1 DFQATT and CDR2 SNEGSKA (reference sequence). Trimming shortened V by 7 bases and J by 9 bases, and 13 bases separated the two germline ends. This CDR3 contains 11 residues. The CDR3 DNA sequence: TGCAGTGTCAGACAGAGGAGTGAGCAGTTCTTC. Protein sequence: CSVRQRSEQFF.

The V and J genes are TRBV7-2 and TRBJ2-1; TRBD2 might be the D (5 bases). This CDR3 region has 14 residues. Germline-derived CDR1 and CDR2 are SGHTA and FQGNSA. With 4 bases removed from V and 7 bases from J, the gap between germline ends came to 14 bases. CDR3: CASSSERFSNEQFF. The CDR3 nucleotides read TGTGCCAGCAGCTCAGAGCGGTTTTCGAATGAGCAGTTCTTC. The full variable domain, with the rest looked up from reference TRBV7-2 and TRBJ2-1, is GAGVSQSPSNKVTEKGKDVELRCDPISGHTALYWYRQSLGQGLEFLIYFQGNSAPDKSGLPSDRFSAERTGGSVSTLTIQRTQQEDSAVYLCASSSERFSNEQFFGPGTRLTVL.

The chain employs TRBV21-1 and TRBJ2-7; the table's D call of TRBD1 was not tested on the DNA. TRBV21-1 is deemed a pseudogene. The CDR3 runs 19 residues. The CDR3 nucleotides are TGTGCCAGCAGCAAAGTTACCTCAGTTTGCGGGACAGCGAACTACGAGCAGTACTTC. This gives the protein CASSKVTSVCGTANYEQYF.

A few counts support this clonotype. The J gene is TRBJ1-3, the V gene TRBV4-3, with D unresolved. Trimming took 0 bases from V and 0 from J, leaving 12 bases between them. The germline V gene has CDR1 LGHNA and CDR2 YSLEER. The CDR3 extends over 17 amino acids. The CDR3 region has the DNA TGCGCCAGCAGCCAAGAGTACGTCGGCAGCTCTGGAAACACCATATATTTT. Protein: CASSQEYVGSSGNTIYF.

The chain carries TRBV5-5 and TRBJ2-7; 7 bases map to TRBD1. Germline values: CDR1 SGHKS, CDR2 YYEKEE (reference sequence). Trimming took 4 bases from V and 1 from J; bases not matched to a gene: 17. The CDR3 runs 18 residues. Here the CDR3 DNA reads TGTGCCAGCAGCCCCTTCGGGACCCAACCGGGACAGTCCTACGAGCAGTACTTC. Its translation is CASSPFGTQPGQSYEQYF. Full variable domain (remainder filled in from reference TRBV5-5 and TRBJ2-7): DAGVTQSPTHLIKTRGQQVTLRCSPISGHKSVSWYQQVLGQGPQFIFQYYEKEERGRGNFPDRFSARQFPNYSSELNVNALLLGDSALYLCASSPFGTQPGQSYEQYFGPGTRLTVT.

The V gene is TRBV20-1, the J gene TRBJ2-3; D remains ambiguous. V lost 3 bases and J 0 bases, leaving 7 bases between the germline ends. This CDR3 contains 13 residues. The germline CDR1 and CDR2 sequences are DFQATT and SNEGSKA (reference sequence). The CDR3 spells CSASAESTDTQYF. The CDR3 coding sequence is TGCAGTGCTAGCGCTGAAAGCACAGATACGCAGTATTTT.

The rearrangement joins TRBV21-1 to TRBJ1-4; TRBD1 is the table's D call and was not checked against the DNA. TRBV21-1 is tagged as a pseudogene. The CDR3 is 14 residues long. The CDR3 protein is CAAPPDRGNEKLFF. Written as DNA, the CDR3 is TGTGCCGCCCCCCCCGACAGGGGCAATGAAAAACTGTTTTTT.

This sequence joins TRBV21-1 and TRBJ2-7; TRBD1 is taken as the D call from the table, unchecked against the DNA. TRBV21-1 is a pseudogene segment. The CDR3 spans 18 residues. Here the CDR3 DNA reads TGTGCCAGCAGCAAAAGGACGGGGACAGTCAAATTCTCCTACGAGCAGTACTTC. Translation gives CASSKRTGTVKFSYEQYF.